This T cell receptor (beta chain) comes out of a study of vaccination and CD4 T cells after COVID-19. The Oncomine TCR Beta short-read assay sequenced DNA from cultured CD4+ T cells. Once CD4+ T cells had been cultured, genomic DNA was extracted from them. TCRdb passed the PCR reads through MiXCR, listing each CDR3 protein once. This sample has 13,000 to 15,000 distinct CDR3 sequences; roughly 50% occur once, and the top ten carry 8% to 10%. Concerning this clonotype itself: Its antigen is undetermined.

General observations from the study: Convalescent patients displayed spike mono-reactivity in 304 of 307 vaccine-specific clones.

Regarding treatment: roughly 10-day PBMC culture with coronavirus spike peptide pools or control peptides (ViraFEST assay). There were positive PCR dates ranging from March to December 2020, all predating US Alpha, Beta and Delta variants. It was on days 3 and 7 that half the medium was replaced with fresh IL-2 medium. The CDR3 runs to 18 residues. J was trimmed by 3 bases and V by 6 bases; bases with no gene match: 11. Germline CDR1 is WSHSY and CDR2 is SAAADI. The J gene is TRBJ2-6, the V gene TRBV10-2; 10 nucleotides line up with TRBD1. The source material was CD4+ T cells from blood, cultured in vitro. The receptor was isolated from a human donor who had recovered from COVID-19. The CDR3 region has the DNA TGCGCCAGCAGGGACGGGGACAGGGGACGTAATGGGGCCAACGTCCTGACTTTC. This translates into CASRDGDRGRNGANVLTF.